A single sample is the source of the 27 T cell receptor beta chains below, sequenced in a study of CD8 T cells in ankylosing spondylitis. Each CDR3 protein gets one entry after TCRdb re-called the 5' RACE reads with MiXCR. The data contain around 120,000 distinct CDR3 sequences, around 8.5% of them singletons. Sequencing used blood, either unsorted or a sorted T cell fraction (not recorded which). The receptors originated from a male donor with ankylosing spondylitis or in good health (not recorded which).

This clonotype was recorded many times. The V gene is TRBV10-3, the J gene TRBJ1-1; 9 nucleotides align to TRBD1. V lost 6 bases, J lost 4 bases, and 6 bases stayed unmatched. This CDR3 has 14 amino acids. Per the germline V gene, CDR1 is ENHRY and CDR2 is SYGVKD. The DNA for the CDR3 is TGTGCCATCAGGGAGGGGGACAGGGTCACTGAAGCTTTCTTT. Its translation: CAIREGDRVTEAFF.

At least ten counts were recorded for this clonotype. The chain employs TRBV12-3 or TRBV12-4 and TRBJ2-5, with 8 bases matching TRBD2. This CDR3 region has 14 residues. Trimming removed 6 bases from V and 2 bases from J; junction bases left unmatched: 5. The CDR3 nucleotides read TGTGCCAGCAGCGGGACTAGGCGGCAAGAGACCCAGTACTTC. It codes for CASSGTRRQETQYF.

In its sample, this clonotype was seen many times. The chain combines TRBV29-1 with TRBJ1-1, with D possibly TRBD1 on 5 matching bases. Trimming cost V 8 bases and J 1 base, with 8 bases left between them. The CDR3 runs 11 residues. CDR1 SQVTM and CDR2 ANQGSEA come from the germline V gene. The DNA for the CDR3 is TGCAGCTTCACAGGGAACACTGAAGCTTTCTTT. Its protein is CSFTGNTEAFF. Full variable domain (remainder filled in from reference TRBV29-1 and TRBJ1-1): SAVISQKPSRDICQRGTSLTIQCQVDSQVTMMFWYRQQPGQSLTLIATANQGSEATYESGFVIDKFPISRPNLTFSTLTVSNMSPEDSSIYLCSFTGNTEAFFGQGTRLTVV.

A few counts support this clonotype. This may be a read error, as it is one base from a much larger clone. This chain links TRBV7-2 with TRBJ2-4; 9 nucleotides align to TRBD2. The CDR3 loop spans 14 amino acids. Per germline, CDR1 SGHTA and CDR2 FQGNSA. CDR3 DNA: TGTGCCAGCAGCTTGGGGACTAGCAAAAACAGTCAGTACTTC. Its protein product is CASSLGTSKNSQYF.

This clonotype was recorded at least ten times. The chain joins TRBV25-1 to TRBJ2-5; 10 bases map to TRBD2. Per the germline V gene, CDR1 is MGHDK and CDR2 is SYGVNS. The CDR3 extends over 14 amino acids. V shed 9 bases and J 5 bases; nucleotides not matched to a gene: 9. The CDR3 coding sequence is TGTGCCAGTCGTGATTGGACTAGCGGTGAGACCCAGTACTTC. This translates into CASRDWTSGETQYF.

This clonotype was picked up a small number of times. The gene calls are TRBV7-2 and TRBJ2-5, with D perhaps given as TRBD1 or TRBD2 (6 bases each). V lost 4 bases to trimming and J lost 2 bases, with 20 bases between them. Germline V gene data show CDR1 as SGHTA and CDR2 as FQGNSA. The CDR3 has 17 amino acids. The CDR3 nucleotides read TGTGCCAGCAGCTCCCGGGGGCGTAGGGGCCAACAAGAGACCCAGTACTTC. Amino acid sequence: CASSSRGRRGQQETQYF.

A few counts support this clonotype. The genes are TRBV5-1 and TRBJ2-5, with TRBD1 matching over 7 bases. The CDR3 spans 14 residues. Germline assignment: CDR1 SGHRS and CDR2 YFSETQ. The V segment lost 4 bases and the J segment 2 bases; nucleotides outside the gene matches: 5. The CDR3: CASSKDRRQETQYF. In nucleotides, the CDR3 is TGCGCCAGCAGCAAGGACAGGAGGCAAGAGACCCAGTACTTC.

On this clonotype: A read error is possible here, since a much larger clone lies one base away. The rearrangement joins TRBV3-1 to TRBJ2-7; perhaps D is TRBD1 or TRBD2 (5 bases each). The CDR3 covers 13 residues. CDR1 is LGHDT and CDR2 is YNNKEL in the germline V gene (reference sequence). The DNA for the CDR3 is TGTGCCGGCAGCCCGGGACCTTCCTACGTGCAGTACTTC. Amino acids: CAGSPGPSYVQYF.

The gene calls are TRBV20-1 and TRBJ2-7; 8 bases align to TRBD2. V dropped 2 bases and J dropped 0; count of bases not matched to a gene: 6. This CDR3 is 15 amino acids long. Germline CDR1 DFQATT, CDR2 SNEGSKA (reference sequence). DNA of the CDR3: TGCAGTGCTAGACCTCCCGGGAGGGCCTCCTACGAGCAGTACTTC. This sequence encodes CSARPPGRASYEQYF.

This clonotype has a count of ten or more. The chain couples TRBV29-1 to TRBJ2-5; 8 bases are a match to TRBD2. The CDR3 is 15 amino acids. J lost 4 bases, V lost 3 bases, and 10 bases had no gene match. Germline assignment: CDR1 SQVTM and CDR2 ANQGSEA. As DNA, the CDR3 is TGCAGCGTTGACCCTGGCGGGAGGAGGGGAGAGACCCAGTACTTC. Its protein product is CSVDPGGRRGETQYF.

This chain joins TRBV12-3 or TRBV12-4 and TRBJ1-5, with no clear D. The CDR3 is 13 amino acids. Trimming pared 3 bases from V and 4 bases from J, leaving 7 bases between. The CDR3 sequence is CASSLEFNQPQHF. The CDR3 coding sequence is TGTGCCAGCAGTTTGGAGTTTAATCAGCCCCAGCATTTT.

V and J are TRBV29-1 and TRBJ2-1, with 9 bases identical to TRBD2. Germline V gene sequence: CDR1 SQVTM, CDR2 ANQGSEA. With V trimmed by 0 bases and J by 7 bases, 7 bases remained unmatched. This CDR3 has 15 residues. The CDR3 DNA follows: TGCAGCGTTGAAGAACTTAGCGGGAGTCCGAATGAGCAGTTCTTC. The encoded protein is CSVEELSGSPNEQFF.

The sample holds many counts of this clonotype. The V and J genes are TRBV11-2 and TRBJ2-2; TRBD2 is a possible D gene (6 bases). CDR1 and CDR2 from the germline V gene are SGHAT and FQNNGV. Trimming removed 2 bases from V and 4 bases from J, with 14 bases in between. The CDR3 consists of 16 residues. The CDR3 is CASSLLAGLSTGELFF. The CDR3 coding sequence is TGTGCCAGCAGCTTATTGGCGGGGTTGAGCACCGGGGAGCTGTTTTTT.

This clonotype was seen many times. The chain couples TRBV4-3 to TRBJ2-5; no firm D call. V lost 0 bases, J lost 4 bases, and 15 bases lay in between. Germline V gene lookup returns CDR1 LGHNA and CDR2 YSLEER. The CDR3 is made up of 16 amino acids. The CDR3 loop reads CASSQDSSRGIETQYF. The CDR3, as DNA: TGCGCCAGCAGCCAAGATTCATCCCGAGGTATAGAGACCCAGTACTTC.

This clonotype was seen ten or more times. The CDR3 sequence: CASSFSGRGTDTQYF. The DNA for the CDR3 is TGCGCCAGCAGCTTTAGCGGGAGGGGCACAGATACGCAGTATTTT. The rearrangement joins TRBV5-1 to TRBJ2-3, with TRBD2 matching 11 bases. Per the germline V gene, CDR1 is SGHRS and CDR2 is YFSETQ. This CDR3 is built from 15 residues. The junction had 0 bases not matched to a gene; V was cut back by 2 bases and J by 1 base.

This sequence joins TRBV19 and TRBJ2-3, with 12 bases aligning to TRBD2. Germline V lookup: CDR1 LNHDA, CDR2 SQIVND (reference sequence). This CDR3 is 15 amino acids long. V lost 9 bases and J lost 2; bases outside the gene matches: 6. The CDR3 sequence is CASRTSGRSTDTQYF. CDR3 coding DNA: TGTGCCAGCCGAACTAGCGGGAGGTCCACAGATACGCAGTATTTT. Full variable domain (outside the CDR3, taken from reference TRBV19 and TRBJ2-3): DGGITQSPKYLFRKEGQNVTLSCEQNLNHDAMYWYRQDPGQGLRLIYYSQIVNDFQKGDIAEGYSVSREKKESFPLTVTSAQKNPTAFYLCASRTSGRSTDTQYFGPGTRLTVL.

This clonotype was seen many times. V is TRBV5-1 and J is TRBJ2-7; tentatively, D is TRBD1 (6 bases). CDR1 is SGHRS and CDR2 is YFSETQ in the germline V gene. Deletions cut 0 bases from V and 4 bases from J, with 11 bases between. The CDR3 loop spans 14 amino acids. CDR3 bases: TGCGCCAGCAGCTTGGAAGGACAGCTATACGAGCAGTACTTC. This gives the protein CASSLEGQLYEQYF.

This clonotype came up many times. The rearrangement uses TRBV11-2 and TRBJ2-2; 12 bases agree with TRBD2. V lost 5 bases and J lost 4; bases outside the gene matches: 14. There are 19 residues in the CDR3. Germline CDR1 reads SGHAT; CDR2 reads FQNNGV. CDR3 loop: CASSLRSSGRARSTGELFF. CDR3 bases: TGTGCCAGCAGCCTCCGCTCTAGCGGGAGGGCCCGCTCCACCGGGGAGCTGTTTTTT. Variable domain in full (rest from reference TRBV11-2 and TRBJ2-2): EAGVAQSPRYKIIEKRQSVAFWCNPISGHATLYWYQQILGQGPKLLIQFQNNGVVDDSQLPKDRFSAERLKGVDSTLKIQPAKLEDSAVYLCASSLRSSGRARSTGELFFGEGSRLTVL.

This clonotype has ten or more counts. V is TRBV20-1 and J is TRBJ1-5, with 9 bases identical to TRBD1. CDR1 and CDR2 from the germline V gene are DFQATT and SNEGSKA (reference sequence). J lost 6 bases, V lost 6 bases, and 9 bases had no gene match. The CDR3 loop spans 14 amino acids. The CDR3 DNA sequence: TGCAGTGCCCAAGGACAGGGGTGGGGTCAGCCCCAGCATTTT. This encodes CSAQGQGWGQPQHF.

This clonotype has at least ten counts. The chain joins TRBV4-3 to TRBJ2-3, with 10 bases fitting TRBD2. The CDR3 is 17 residues long. Germline V lookup: CDR1 LGHNA, CDR2 YSLEER. J gave up 5 bases and V 2 bases, and 10 bases lay outside the gene matches. As DNA, the CDR3 is TGCGCCAGCAGCCAACGCCCCCGGGCTAGCGGGAGAGATACGCAGTATTTT. It encodes CASSQRPRASGRDTQYF.

In this sample, this clonotype turned up a few times. V gene TRBV5-1 combines with J gene TRBJ2-3; D is uncertain. Trimming cost V 0 bases and J 1 base, with 9 bases left between them. CDR1 is SGHRS and CDR2 is YFSETQ in the germline V gene. The CDR3 is 15 residues long. The CDR3 bases are TGCGCCAGCAGCTTGGTATCCCCGGGCACAGATACGCAGTATTTT. This encodes CASSLVSPGTDTQYF. Variable domain in full (rest from reference TRBV5-1 and TRBJ2-3): KAGVTQTPRYLIKTRGQQVTLSCSPISGHRSVSWYQQTPGQGLQFLFEYFSETQRNKGNFPGRFSGRQFSNSRSEMNVSTLELGDSALYLCASSLVSPGTDTQYFGPGTRLTVL.

This clonotype was found many times. The gene calls are TRBV3-1 and TRBJ2-4; D unclear. The V gene's germline CDR1 is LGHDT and CDR2 YNNKEL (reference sequence). Trimming shortened V by 1 base and J by 3 bases, and 13 bases separated the two germline ends. The CDR3 contains 16 residues. For the CDR3, the DNA is TGTGCCAGCAGCCAAGCCGGGCAGCCAAACAAAAACATTCAGTACTTC. Protein sequence: CASSQAGQPNKNIQYF. Variable domain in full (rest from reference TRBV3-1 and TRBJ2-4): DTAVSQTPKYLVTQMGNDKSIKCEQNLGHDTMYWYKQDSKKFLKIMFSYNNKELIINETVPNRFSPKSPDKAHLNLHINSLELGDSAVYFCASSQAGQPNKNIQYFGAGTRLSVL.

This clonotype was detected ten times or more. The chain combines TRBV5-1 with TRBJ2-5; 9 bases line up with TRBD2. This CDR3 is 15 amino acids long. The V segment lost 4 bases and the J segment 1 base; nucleotides outside the gene matches: 5. Per germline, CDR1 SGHRS and CDR2 YFSETQ. CDR3 residues: CASSTIAGVQETQYF. The CDR3 coding sequence is TGCGCCAGCAGCACAATAGCGGGGGTCCAAGAGACCCAGTACTTC.

This clonotype was detected ten times or more. This rearrangement joins TRBV6-2 or TRBV6-3 to TRBJ1-5, with D maybe TRBD1 (5 bases). This CDR3 is 12 amino acids long. The germline V and J ends were trimmed by 5 bases and 6 bases, with 8 bases remaining between them. CDR1 and CDR2 from the germline V gene are MNHEY and SVGEGT. The CDR3, as DNA: TGTGCCAGCAGTAACCAGGGTCAGCCCCAGCATTTT. Its protein product is CASSNQGQPQHF.

The table lists this clonotype with many counts. This chain links TRBV6-4 with TRBJ2-3; possible D gene TRBD2, 5 bases. Germline V CDR1 and CDR2: MRHNA, SNTAGT. The CDR3 contains 14 residues. Trimming cost V 3 bases and J 1 base, with 8 bases left between them. CDR3 sequence (DNA): TGTGCCAGCAGTGAGGGAGTGGGCACAGATACGCAGTATTTT. It translates to CASSEGVGTDTQYF.

At least ten counts were recorded for this clonotype. The genes are TRBV12-3 or TRBV12-4 and TRBJ2-3; 10 bases are shared with TRBD2. The CDR3 is 19 amino acids. Trimming took 3 bases from V and 4 from J; bases not matched to a gene: 16. CDR3 DNA: TGTGCCAGCAGTTTCAGGGCCCGGGGACTAGCGATTAACCCAGATACGCAGTATTTT. It specifies CASSFRARGLAINPDTQYF.

This clonotype was observed many times. The CDR3 protein is CASSSKGKGQVGANVLTF. CDR3 nucleotides: TGTGCCAGCAGCTCAAAGGGGAAGGGACAGGTCGGGGCCAACGTCCTGACTTTC. V and J are TRBV7-2 and TRBJ2-6; 8 bases are a match to TRBD1. CDR1 SGHTA and CDR2 FQGNSA come from the germline V gene. CDR3 length equals 18 residues. Trimming at V came to 4 bases and at J to 4 bases, leaving 12 bases not matched to a gene.